This is a list of T cell receptor beta chains from one sample in a study of blood T cell repertoires in COVID-19. Clones were read by immunoSEQ multiplex PCR, and TCRdb kept only the in-frame ones, dropping some. The sample yields 320,000 or so clones, 87% seen once. Source material: PBMCs or T cells enriched from blood (not recorded which). Source of these receptors: a woman aged 25 to 39 who had recovered from COVID-19. CDR3s leave out the opening cysteine and the closing phenylalanine or tryptophan. For some rows the clone size is stated as once, few or many, or as a class when expanded; others skip it.

V: TRBV5-6; size: -; J: TRBJ1-2; CDR3: ASSPGTVIYGYT
V: TRBV28; size: -; J: TRBJ1-6; CDR3: ASSRTGRSYNSPLH
V: TRBV27; size: -; J: TRBJ1-2; CDR3: ASSLRPVGSDGYT
V: TRBV5-4; size: few; J: TRBJ1-6; CDR3: ASSLGTGNSPLH
V: TRBV24-1; size: -; J: TRBJ2-5; CDR3: ATSDLQAGINAETQY
V: TRBV11-1; size: -; J: TRBJ2-5; CDR3: ASSPPGGQETQY
V: TRBV7-9; size: -; J: TRBJ1-3; CDR3: ASSRTGTGVTGNTIY
V: TRBV7-8; size: -; J: TRBJ2-7; CDR3: ASSLGAYEQY
V: TRBV18; size: -; J: TRBJ1-1; CDR3: ASSPAGVGSGNTEAF
V: TRBV7-2; size: -; J: TRBJ2-7; CDR3: ASSARQGAGEQY
V: TRBV29-1; size: -; J: TRBJ2-1; CDR3: SVEVGLTSSYNEQF
V: TRBV3-1/TRBV3-2; size: -; J: TRBJ2-7; CDR3: ASSPSDFLSSYEQY
V: TRBV5-1; size: -; J: TRBJ2-1; CDR3: ASSLGLAGGLSYNEQF
V: TRBV18; size: -; J: TRBJ2-4; CDR3: ASSPPGLAKNIQY
V: TRBV9; size: -; J: TRBJ2-4; CDR3: ASSVTGQVQY
V: TRBV27; size: -; J: TRBJ1-1; CDR3: ASSYHRDRGLENTEAF
V: TRBV7-9; size: -; J: TRBJ2-1; CDR3: ASSPRGDLAVASYNEQF
V: TRBV28; size: once; J: TRBJ1-1; CDR3: ASSLGGQGAVEAF
V: TRBV7-9; size: -; J: TRBJ1-1; CDR3: ASSLRVASTEAF
V: TRBV27; size: -; J: TRBJ1-2; CDR3: ASSRRDRVGGYT
V: TRBV9; size: -; J: TRBJ1-2; CDR3: ASSEGRRGYGYT
V: TRBV5-1; size: -; J: TRBJ1-2; CDR3: ASRPTGRDYGYT
V: TRBV2; size: -; J: TRBJ2-4; CDR3: ASSDGRVVKDIQY
V: TRBV11-2; size: -; J: TRBJ2-5; CDR3: ASSLDGSPQETQY
V: TRBV7-9; size: -; J: TRBJ2-3; CDR3: ASSFRSDTQY
V: TRBV4-2; size: -; J: TRBJ2-2; CDR3: ASSHIQAGPGTGELF
V: TRBV5-8; size: -; J: TRBJ1-1; CDR3: ASSSRTGNTEAF
V: TRBV19; size: -; J: TRBJ1-5; CDR3: ASSKTGGGFNQPQH
V: TRBV25-1; size: once; J: TRBJ1-2; CDR3: ASSDSSRGGNYGYT
V: TRBV7-9; size: -; J: TRBJ2-1; CDR3: ASSLESSYNEQF
V: TRBV10-3; size: once; J: TRBJ2-7; CDR3: AIRIPGQSYEQY
V: TRBV7-6; size: -; J: TRBJ2-2; CDR3: ASSLGGETGELF
V: TRBV2; size: -; J: TRBJ2-3; CDR3: ASTGGAGPDTQY
V: TRBV6-5; size: few; J: TRBJ2-5; CDR3: ASTLGTSGAETQY
V: TRBV30; size: -; J: TRBJ2-7; CDR3: AWSHGFYEQY
V: TRBV2; size: once; J: TRBJ2-3; CDR3: ASGSYLSTDTQY
V: TRBV28; size: -; J: TRBJ1-2; CDR3: ASSLGGSLVYGYT
V: TRBV14; size: -; J: TRBJ1-5; CDR3: ASSQGRDQPQH
V: TRBV7-6; size: -; J: TRBJ2-3; CDR3: ASSLMTSGGTDTQY
V: TRBV3-1/TRBV3-2; size: -; J: TRBJ1-2; CDR3: ASSQEFGEYGYT